The 29 T cell receptor beta chains reported below all come from one sample, sequenced in a study of blood T cell repertoires in COVID-19. Profiled with immunoSEQ multiplex PCR; TCRdb holds only in-frame clones, not every one. The sample lists about 280,000 clones, around 86% occurring once. The sample taken for sequencing was peripheral blood. These receptors all come from a man aged 45 to 65 with acute or convalescent COVID-19.

The chain uses TRBV11-3 and TRBJ2-2; TRBD2 agrees at 14 bases. The germline CDR1 and CDR2 sequences are SGHNT and YENEEA. The V gene end was trimmed by 4 bases and the J gene end by 7 bases; junction bases not matched to a gene: 11. The CDR3 runs to 18 residues. In DNA, the CDR3 is TGTGCCAGCAGCTCCCCCACGACTAGCGGGGGGGCTGTCGGGGAGCTGTTTTTT. This codes for CASSSPTTSGGAVGELFF.

The rearrangement uses TRBV7-6 and TRBJ2-5; 12 nucleotides agree with TRBD1. V dropped 5 bases and J dropped 5; count of bases not matched to a gene: 6. The CDR3 has 15 residues. Germline CDR1 and CDR2: SGHVS and FNYEAQ. CDR3 sequence reads: CASSPGTGGAETQYF. CDR3 bases: TGTGCCAGCAGCCCCGGGACAGGGGGCGCGGAGACCCAGTACTTC.

This clone was seen just once. CDR3 protein: CASSPIIRGPQHF. The CDR3 DNA reads TGTGCCAGCAGCCCTATAATTCGGGGGCCCCAGCATTTT. This chain joins TRBV27 and TRBJ1-5, with unresolved D. Trimming took off 6 bases at V and 9 bases at J, with 15 bases between the two ends. CDR1 and CDR2 (germline): MNHEY, SMNVEV (reference sequence). The CDR3 length is 13 residues.

This clone was seen only once. This rearrangement joins TRBV4-1 to TRBJ1-2; the match to TRBD1 covers 7 bases. This CDR3 is 16 amino acids long. With V trimmed by 0 bases and J by 2 bases, 6 bases remained unmatched. Germline V gene sequence: CDR1 MGHRA, CDR2 YSYEKL. For the CDR3, the DNA is TGCGCCAGCAGCCAAGATGGAGGGGGCCGAAACTATGGCTACACCTTC. Translation gives CASSQDGGGRNYGYTF.

CDR3 bases: TGTGCCAGCAGCTTGCGCGGCACTGAAGCTTTCTTT. Amino acids: CASSLRGTEAFF. The V gene is TRBV5-4, the J gene TRBJ1-1, with no clear D. Trimming stripped 1 base from V and 4 bases from J, with 5 bases between. The length of the CDR3 is 12 residues. Germline lookup yields CDR1 SGHNT and CDR2 YYREEE (reference sequence).

The chain couples TRBV29-1 to TRBJ2-1, with 13 nucleotides matching TRBD2. The J segment lost 3 bases and the V segment lost 7 bases, leaving 6 bases of the junction unmatched. Germline loops: CDR1 SQVTM, CDR2 ANQGSEA. CDR3 length: 15 residues. In nucleotides, the CDR3 is TGCAGCGGTGGACTAGCGGGGGATGGCTACAATGAGCAGTTCTTC. Translation: CSGGLAGDGYNEQFF.

V and J are TRBV10-3 and TRBJ2-7; D is possibly TRBD1 (5 bases). Germline CDR1 and CDR2: ENHRY and SYGVKD. The CDR3 is made up of 14 amino acids. V was trimmed by 2 bases and J by 2 bases, leaving 10 bases between them. The CDR3 DNA is TGTGCCATCAGTGAGATGCAGGGCACCTACGAGCAGTACTTC. This codes for CAISEMQGTYEQYF.

The chain recombines TRBV5-1 with TRBJ2-7; 9 nucleotides agree with TRBD1. This CDR3 spans 15 amino acids. Germline CDR1 SGHRS, CDR2 YFSETQ. V shed 4 bases and J 5 bases; nucleotides not matched to a gene: 10. In nucleotides, the CDR3 is TGCGCCAGCAGCCCCCAGGACAGGGGTTTCGACGAGCAGTACTTC. Residues: CASSPQDRGFDEQYF. The full variable domain, rest sourced from reference TRBV5-1 and TRBJ2-7, is KAGVTQTPRYLIKTRGQQVTLSCSPISGHRSVSWYQQTPGQGLQFLFEYFSETQRNKGNFPGRFSGRQFSNSRSEMNVSTLELGDSALYLCASSPQDRGFDEQYFGPGTRLTVT.

The CDR3, as DNA: TGTGCCAGTAACGGGGGGGTCAACAATGAGCAGTTCTTC. Its protein product is CASNGGVNNEQFF. The chain is built from TRBV19 and TRBJ2-1; TRBD2 matches at 8 bases. The CDR3 contains 13 residues. V shed 7 bases and J 5 bases; nucleotides not matched to a gene: 4. From germline, CDR1 is LNHDA and CDR2 SQIVND (reference sequence). Combining the CDR3 with reference TRBV19 and TRBJ2-1 gives the whole variable domain DGGITQSPKYLFRKEGQNVTLSCEQNLNHDAMYWYRQDPGQGLRLIYYSQIVNDFQKGDIAEGYSVSREKKESFPLTVTSAQKNPTAFYLCASNGGVNNEQFFGPGTRLTVL.

The chain employs TRBV10-3 and TRBJ2-3; 7 nucleotides align to TRBD2. This CDR3 contains 13 residues. Germline V lookup: CDR1 ENHRY, CDR2 SYGVKD. The V gene end was trimmed by 9 bases and the J gene end by 3 bases; junction bases not matched to a gene: 6. This chain's CDR3 is CAIAGDWTDTQYF. In DNA, the CDR3 is TGTGCCATTGCGGGGGATTGGACAGATACGCAGTATTTT.

The rearrangement uses TRBV4-2 and TRBJ2-7, with 10 bases matching TRBD2. CDR1 is LGHNA, CDR2 YNFKEQ, per germline. The CDR3 is made up of 15 amino acids. Trimming took 0 bases from V and 5 from J; bases not matched to a gene: 4. The CDR3 region has the DNA TGTGCCAGCAGCCAAGAGTCTAGCGGGGGAAACGAGCAGTACTTC. This translates into CASSQESSGGNEQYF.

This clone was recorded only once. The chain is built from TRBV10-3 and TRBJ1-1, with 12 bases lining up with TRBD1. V lost 2 bases, J lost 7 bases, and 5 bases stayed unmatched. CDR3 size: 15 residues. Germline CDR1 and CDR2: ENHRY and SYGVKD. Here the CDR3 reads CAISEGDRGPLEAFF. The CDR3 DNA reads TGTGCCATCAGTGAGGGGGACAGGGGGCCGCTTGAAGCTTTCTTT.

V is TRBV5-1 and J is TRBJ1-5, with a possible D match to TRBD1 (6 bases). Trimming removed 5 bases at V and 7 bases at J, with 13 bases between. In germline, CDR1 is SGHRS, CDR2 YFSETQ. The CDR3 has 13 amino acids. The CDR3 reads CASRSEGGQPQHF. CDR3 sequence (DNA): TGCGCCAGCAGATCGGAAGGGGGACAGCCCCAGCATTTT.

The chain recombines TRBV6-5 with TRBJ1-1, with TRBD1 as a possible D gene (5 bases). The germline CDR1 and CDR2 sequences are MNHEY and SVGAGI. The CDR3 is 14 amino acids. The germline V and J ends were trimmed by 10 bases and 4 bases, with 19 bases remaining between them. CDR3 DNA sequence: TGTGCCACCAACCGGTGGGGGGGAGGCACTGAAGCTTTCTTT. It yields the protein CATNRWGGGTEAFF.

The rearrangement uses TRBV3-1 (or the pseudogene TRBV3-2) and TRBJ2-7; perhaps TRBD1 as D (6 bases). Germline CDR1 LGHDT, CDR2 YNNKEL (reference sequence). V was pared by 1 base and J by 6 bases, with 19 bases between. This CDR3 is 16 amino acids long. In nucleotides, the CDR3 is TGTGCCAGCAGCCAAGCCGCGACAGGTTCGTCAGGCGAGCAGTACTTC. It encodes CASSQAATGSSGEQYF.

The sample holds a few counts of this clone. The chain is built from TRBV5-1 and TRBJ1-2; 7 bases map to TRBD1. Trimming removed 5 bases from V and 1 base from J; junction bases left unmatched: 8. This CDR3 is 15 amino acids long. From germline, CDR1 is SGHRS and CDR2 YFSETQ. CDR3 sequence: CASRDPTGVNYGYTF. CDR3 in DNA: TGCGCCAGCAGGGATCCCACAGGGGTTAACTATGGCTACACCTTC.

V gene TRBV19 combines with J gene TRBJ1-6; TRBD1 matches 7 bases. Germline V gene lookup returns CDR1 LNHDA and CDR2 SQIVND (reference sequence). After removal of 5 bases from V and 3 bases from J, the junction contained 4 bases not matched to a gene. This CDR3 has 15 residues. CDR3 in amino acids: CASSGRQGYNSPLHF. The CDR3 DNA sequence: TGTGCCAGTAGTGGTCGACAGGGCTATAATTCACCCCTCCACTTT.

The chain uses TRBV19 and TRBJ2-2; a weak D match, TRBD1 (7 bases). This CDR3 contains 16 residues. Germline CDR1 is LNHDA and CDR2 is SQIVND (reference sequence). The germline V and J ends were trimmed by 1 base and 4 bases, with 13 bases remaining between them. The CDR3 coding sequence is TGTGCCAGTAGTATAGGTCCCCAGGGGGGCACCGGGGAGCTGTTTTTT. Amino acid sequence: CASSIGPQGGTGELFF.

V gene TRBV5-1 combines with J gene TRBJ1-1; the D gene is possibly TRBD1 (5 bases). The CDR3 contains 14 residues. V was clipped by 2 bases and J by 2 bases, with 10 bases between them. Germline lookup yields CDR1 SGHRS and CDR2 YFSETQ. CDR3 nucleotides: TGCGCCAGCAGCTTTTTAGGGGTTAACACTGAAGCTTTCTTT. Amino acid sequence: CASSFLGVNTEAFF.

The chain employs TRBV19 and TRBJ1-2, with D tentatively TRBD1 (6 bases). V lost 7 bases and J lost 7, with 19 bases in between. The CDR3 loop spans 14 amino acids. The germline V gene has CDR1 LNHDA and CDR2 SQIVND (reference sequence). The CDR3 DNA reads TGTGCCAGTACTACCGCAGGGGTTGTTATTGGCTACACCTTC. It translates to CASTTAGVVIGYTF. The variable domain in full, completed from reference TRBV19 and TRBJ1-2, reads DGGITQSPKYLFRKEGQNVTLSCEQNLNHDAMYWYRQDPGQGLRLIYYSQIVNDFQKGDIAEGYSVSREKKESFPLTVTSAQKNPTAFYLCASTTAGVVIGYTFGSGTRLTVV.

The genes are TRBV7-2 and TRBJ2-7, with D possibly TRBD2 on 5 matching bases. The V gene lost 6 bases and the J gene lost 3 bases, with 9 bases spanning the gap. CDR1 and CDR2 from the germline V gene are SGHTA and FQGNSA. There are 12 residues in the CDR3. The CDR3 coding sequence is TGTGCCAGCAGAGGGAGTCTCTACGAGCAGTACTTC. It codes for CASRGSLYEQYF.

V and J are TRBV5-1 and TRBJ1-1, with 7 bases that match TRBD1. Germline loops: CDR1 SGHRS, CDR2 YFSETQ. V gave up 3 bases and J gave up 6 bases; unmatched junction bases: 5. This CDR3 has 13 residues. CDR3 in amino acids: CASSSTGYAEAFF. The CDR3, as DNA: TGCGCCAGCAGCTCGACAGGGTATGCTGAAGCTTTCTTT.

The rearrangement joins TRBV18 to TRBJ2-1; a weak D match, TRBD2 (5 bases). CDR1 and CDR2 from the germline V gene are KGHSH and LQKENI. Trimming took off 6 bases at V and 0 bases at J, with 15 bases between the two ends. This CDR3 spans 16 amino acids. The CDR3 nucleotides read TGTGCCAGCTCGCCAAATAGGGAGAGCTCCTACAATGAGCAGTTCTTC. This sequence encodes CASSPNRESSYNEQFF.

This sequence joins TRBV6-5 and TRBJ2-3; 10 bases map to TRBD2. Losses at the gene ends were 6 bases for V and 2 bases for J; bases not matched to a gene: 5. There are 15 residues in the CDR3. Germline CDR1 MNHEY, CDR2 SVGAGI. DNA for the CDR3: TGTGCCAGCAGGGAGCGGGGGGGCTTCACAGATACGCAGTATTTT. It codes for CASRERGGFTDTQYF.

The rearrangement uses TRBV6-5 and TRBJ1-4; a possible D gene is TRBD1 (6 bases). Trimming left V 4 bases short and J 6 bases short, with 12 bases between. The CDR3 runs 14 residues. Germline lookup yields CDR1 MNHEY and CDR2 SVGAGI. DNA of the CDR3: TGTGCCAGCAGTTCCAACTACAGGGATGAAAAACTGTTTTTT. This translates into CASSSNYRDEKLFF.

This chain uses TRBV5-1 with TRBJ2-7; 12 bases line up with TRBD1. Germline CDR1 reads SGHRS; CDR2 reads YFSETQ. There are 15 residues in the CDR3. After removal of 4 bases from V and 7 bases from J, the junction contained 9 bases not matched to a gene. This chain's CDR3 is CASSRSRDRGLEQYF. The CDR3 bases are TGCGCCAGCAGCCGATCCCGGGACAGGGGGCTTGAGCAGTACTTC.

The CDR3 DNA follows: TGTGCCAGCAGATTAGGACAGGGGAACACTGAAGCTTTCTTT. It translates to CASRLGQGNTEAFF. The chain joins TRBV5-4 to TRBJ1-1, with 8 bases that match TRBD1. J gave up 1 base and V 5 bases, and 4 bases lay outside the gene matches. This CDR3 comprises 14 residues. Germline lookup yields CDR1 SGHNT and CDR2 YYREEE (reference sequence).

The V and J genes are TRBV7-8 and TRBJ2-6; D gene ambiguous. V dropped 5 bases and J dropped 0 bases, with 11 bases sitting between them. Germline CDR1 SGHVS, CDR2 FQNEAQ. This CDR3 contains 16 residues. The CDR3 region has the DNA TGTGCCAGCAGCCCCAAAGAGAACTCTGGGGCCAACGTCCTGACTTTC. It encodes CASSPKENSGANVLTF.

V is TRBV5-1 and J is TRBJ1-4, with 8 bases that match TRBD1. The V gene's germline CDR1 is SGHRS and CDR2 YFSETQ. The CDR3 consists of 16 residues. The V and J ends lost 4 bases and 7 bases, in that order; junction bases with no gene match: 12. For the CDR3, the DNA is TGCGCCAGCAGCAGGGGACAGGATCAAAGGGGTGAAAAACTGTTTTTT. This sequence encodes CASSRGQDQRGEKLFF.